The rows below give T cell receptor beta chains drawn from one sample of a study of early T cells in non-severe SARS-CoV-2 infection. Via MiXCR, TCRdb re-called the 5' RACE reads, giving one row per CDR3 protein. The sample holds tens of thousands of distinct CDR3 sequences, around 6.3% seen once. The sequenced sample consisted of whole blood. The receptors derive from an adult who was a healthcare worker with PCR-confirmed SARS-CoV-2 infection or an uninfected control (not recorded which). CDR3s include the opening cysteine and the closing phenylalanine or tryptophan. A D gene is named only where the DNA matches it firmly.

TRBV7-3,.,CASSPEKRATNEQFF
TRBV7-2,.,CATGRPEGDTQYF
TRBV28,TRBD2,CASSLGLAGGPADTQYF
TRBV4-1,.,CASSQISLSGNTIYF
TRBV28,.,CASRQGNQPQHF
TRBV5-1,.,CASSFGTHGNEQYF
TRBV28,TRBD2,CASSSPSGGYNEQFF
TRBV10-2,.,CASSASGYEQYF
TRBV28,TRBD1,CASIGSRGQGHEQYF
TRBV7-9,.,CASSLVGSEVFF
TRBV11-2,.,CASSSRTRLGYEQYF
TRBV7-2,TRBD2,CASSLGLAGGTNEQFF
TRBV7-9,.,CASSLPLATSRNEQFF
TRBV5-1,.,CASRDGDKNIQYF
TRBV5-1,TRBD1,CASSSTGDPYNEQFF
TRBV20-1,TRBD2,CSARDLAPDGGSAFNEQYF
TRBV14,.,CASSPSNTYGYTF
TRBV12-3/TRBV12-4,.,CASSLTGALHF
TRBV12-3/TRBV12-4,.,CASSSYYGYTF
TRBV4-1,.,CASSHRTDYTEQFF
TRBV5-5,.,CASSKQGYEQFF
TRBV4-3,TRBD1,CASSNWTGPNKQFF
TRBV7-9,TRBD2,CASSPPGLADEQYF
TRBV18,TRBD1,CASSLQGGRTEAFF
TRBV11-2,.,CASSPAYTGELFF
TRBV29-1,TRBD2,CSVEGLAGTPYEQYF
TRBV6-6,TRBD2,CASSFLSGGLETQYF
TRBV2,.,CASSEATDNLNTEAFF
TRBV3-1,.,CASSPPPYNEQFF
TRBV5-4,TRBD1,CASRRDREGGEQYF
TRBV15,.,CATSRGIQTNYGYTF